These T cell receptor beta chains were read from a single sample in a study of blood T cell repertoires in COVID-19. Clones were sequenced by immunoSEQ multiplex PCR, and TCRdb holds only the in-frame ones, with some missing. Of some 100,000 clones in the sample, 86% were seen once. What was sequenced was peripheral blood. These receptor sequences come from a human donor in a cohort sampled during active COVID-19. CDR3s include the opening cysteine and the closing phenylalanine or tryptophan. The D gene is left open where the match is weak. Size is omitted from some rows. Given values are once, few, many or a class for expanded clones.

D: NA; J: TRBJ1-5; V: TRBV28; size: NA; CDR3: CASQSGDQPQHF; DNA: TGTGCCAGCCAATCCGGGGATCAGCCCCAGCATTTT
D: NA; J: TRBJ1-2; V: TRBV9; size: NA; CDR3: CASSGGLPEALYGYTF; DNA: TGTGCCAGCAGCGGGGGACTTCCGGAGGCCCTCTATGGCTACACCTTC
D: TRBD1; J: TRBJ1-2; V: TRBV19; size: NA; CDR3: CASGQGGGYTF; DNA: TGTGCCAGTGGACAGGGGGGTGGCTACACCTTC
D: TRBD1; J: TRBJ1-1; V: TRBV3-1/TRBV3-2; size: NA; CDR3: CASSQKQGAFIEAFF; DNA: TGTGCCAGCAGCCAAAAACAGGGGGCTTTTATTGAAGCTTTCTTT
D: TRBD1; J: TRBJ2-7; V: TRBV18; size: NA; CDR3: CASSPGTGDYEQYF; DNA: TGTGCCAGCTCACCAGGTACAGGGGACTACGAGCAGTACTTC
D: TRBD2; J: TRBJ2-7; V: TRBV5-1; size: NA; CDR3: CASSLAGLVSEQYF; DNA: TGCGCCAGCAGCTTGGCGGGACTAGTAAGTGAGCAGTACTTC
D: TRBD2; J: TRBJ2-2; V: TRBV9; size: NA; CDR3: CASSRGGIGELFF; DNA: TGTGCCAGCAGCCGGGGAGGGATCGGGGAGCTGTTTTTT
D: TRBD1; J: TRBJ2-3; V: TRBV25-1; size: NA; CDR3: CASGTGRGDTQYF; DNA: TGTGCCAGCGGGACAGGGAGGGGAGATACGCAGTATTTT
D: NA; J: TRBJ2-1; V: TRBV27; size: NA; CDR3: CASSSRVNEQFF; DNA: TGTGCCAGCAGTTCCCGGGTGAATGAGCAGTTCTTC
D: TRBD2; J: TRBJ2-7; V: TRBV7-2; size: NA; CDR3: CASSVTSGGYEQYF; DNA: TGTGCCAGCAGCGTGACTAGCGGGGGCTACGAGCAGTACTTC
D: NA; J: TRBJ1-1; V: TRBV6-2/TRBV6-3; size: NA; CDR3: CASSYSDRLGHTLNTEAFF; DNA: TGTGCCAGCAGTTACTCGGACCGGTTAGGACACACCCTGAACACTGAAGCTTTCTTT
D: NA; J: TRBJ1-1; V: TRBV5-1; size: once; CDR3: CASSLEGGEAFF; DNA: TGCGCCAGCAGCTTGGAGGGAGGAGAAGCTTTCTTT
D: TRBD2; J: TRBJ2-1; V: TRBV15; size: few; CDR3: CATTPGLAGFYNEQFF; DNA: TGTGCCACCACCCCAGGGCTAGCGGGATTCTACAATGAGCAGTTCTTC
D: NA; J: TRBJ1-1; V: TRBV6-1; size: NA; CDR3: CASSEAALWATIMNTEAFF; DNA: TGTGCCAGCAGTGAAGCGGCTTTGTGGGCAACGATTATGAACACTGAAGCTTTCTTT
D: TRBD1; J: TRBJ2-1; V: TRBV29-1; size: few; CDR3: CSVEDQGTGGNNEQFF; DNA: TGCAGCGTTGAAGATCAAGGGACAGGGGGTAACAATGAGCAGTTCTTC
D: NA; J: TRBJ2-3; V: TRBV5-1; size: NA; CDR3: CASSLDLRASDTQYF; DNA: TGCGCCAGCAGCTTGGATTTGAGGGCCTCAGATACGCAGTATTTT
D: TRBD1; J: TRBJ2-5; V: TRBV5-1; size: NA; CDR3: CASSSTSDRQETQYF; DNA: TGCGCCAGCAGCTCTACCTCGGACAGGCAAGAGACCCAGTACTTC
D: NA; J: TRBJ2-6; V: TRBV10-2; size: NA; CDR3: CASSTRDSRGSSGANVLTF; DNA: TGCGCCAGCAGCACCAGAGACTCCAGAGGGAGCTCTGGGGCCAACGTCCTGACTTTC
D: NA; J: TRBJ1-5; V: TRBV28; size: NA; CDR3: CASQPGPFNQPQHF; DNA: TGTGCCAGCCAGCCGGGTCCTTTCAATCAGCCCCAGCATTTT
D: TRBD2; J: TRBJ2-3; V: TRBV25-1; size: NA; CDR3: CASSSLADLTDTQYF; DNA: TGTGCCAGCAGCTCACTAGCGGACCTCACAGATACGCAGTATTTT
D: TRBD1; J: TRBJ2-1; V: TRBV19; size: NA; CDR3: CASSSPQGGRNEQFF; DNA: TGTGCCAGTAGTTCCCCACAGGGGGGAAGGAATGAGCAGTTCTTC
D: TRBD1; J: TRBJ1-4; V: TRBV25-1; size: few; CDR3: CASSVAPGQGASNEKLFF; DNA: TGTGCCAGCAGTGTCGCGCCGGGACAGGGGGCGTCTAATGAAAAACTGTTTTTT